Sequencing of this T cell receptor beta chain was carried out in a study of cytomegalovirus exposure and HLA in healthy donors. Points on this clone: Its antigen is currently unknown.

Vbeta (60) and Jbeta (13) primers were used in the PCR. Measured with immunoSEQ multiplex PCR; TCRdb has only the in-frame clones, and not every one. The table lists fewer than 200,000 clones, approximately 84% of them singletons. Overall study results and limits: Across HLA loci, a later analysis found differing TCR association rates, with DRB1 most and HLA-C fewest. The study recorded fewer than 200 TCR beta chains that were cytomegalovirus-associated. Later work found most CMV-associated TCR beta chains apparently HLA-restricted. Specificity of a few CMV-associated chains for CMV antigens was verified in vitro.

This clonotype was obtained from a woman in her fifties or sixties in good health and CMV-seropositive. Sample: PBMCs.

The CDR3 DNA is TGTGCCATCAGGGACAGACAAGAGACCCAGTACTTC. As protein: CAIRDRQETQYF. The chain joins TRBV10-3 to TRBJ2-5; tentatively, D is TRBD1 (6 bases). Germline loops: CDR1 ENHRY, CDR2 SYGVKD. The CDR3 is 12 amino acids. V was shortened by 6 bases and J by 2 bases, with 7 bases between the two germline ends.